Described below is a single TCR beta chain sequence and its context. Its binding antigen is unknown. The record has no base qualities; no much larger clone is one base away. The method was the immunoSEQ multiplex PCR assay. Here the immuneACCESS table is served through TCRdb, limited to in-frame sequences with V and J called. Missing clones are a known gap in these copies; in checked studies unresolved V genes cover under half, and the rest lacks a known reason. For this sample there are 20,000 to 25,000 clones; around nine tenths appear just once. Of the sample, about a tenth is held by the ten largest clones. The data are from a study of control samples from healthy donors and cancer patients (TCRdb year 2020). From cysteine to phenylalanine, the CDR3 is 13 amino acids long. CDR3 DNA only is kept here, 39 bases in frame from base 1. The CDR1 and CDR2 encoded by the germline V gene (reference sequence) are SEHNR and FQNEAQ. Clipping removes 7 bases from V and 4 bases from J, with 5 as the unmatched junction base count.

Sequences were obtained from PBMCs. The source is a woman in her fifties or sixties with head and neck cancer. Rearrangement joined TRBV7-9 to TRBJ2-5; the junction holds 8 bases that match TRBD1. CDR3 sequence: CASIGQGRETQYF. The nucleotide sequence reads TGTGCCAGCATTGGACAGGGCAGAGAGACCCAGTACTTC.